This is a list of T cell receptor beta chains from one sample in a study of T cell changes during pregnancy in multiple sclerosis. The table came from immunoSEQ multiplex PCR; TCRdb's copy has only in-frame clones and leaves some out. The data show roughly 100,000 clones, 85% to 95% seen once. The sample here was peripheral blood, taken after pregnancy. The receptors were gathered from a female donor with multiple sclerosis, enrolled in a pregnancy study. CDR3s leave out the opening cysteine and the closing phenylalanine or tryptophan.

TRBV9	TRBJ2-1	ASNRGGGSYNEQF
TRBV6-5	TRBJ2-1	ATRQGAPYNEQF
TRBV29-1	TRBJ1-5	SVLVQGASQPQH
TRBV11-2	TRBJ2-2	ASGTGWTGELF
TRBV19	TRBJ1-1	ASSPVTGLGGEAF
TRBV19	TRBJ1-5	ASSEQINQPQH
TRBV7-2	TRBJ2-2	ASSFYRRVAGKNTGELF
TRBV7-3	TRBJ2-3	ASSQDRGGADTQY
TRBV29-1	TRBJ2-5	SVDLQGAETQY
TRBV4-2	TRBJ1-4	ASSQGGFNEKLF
TRBV5-1	TRBJ2-7	ASSADRGREQY